This T cell receptor (beta chain) is drawn from a study of blood T cell repertoires in COVID-19. Background on the study: Some COVID-19 samples were acute and others convalescent; all came from the United States, Italy and Spain. In each case, the material was cDNA or gDNA derived from T cells, B-cell-depleted T cells, or PBMCs.

This CDR3 is built from 13 residues. Deletions cut 2 bases from V and 1 base from J, with 6 bases between. Germline-derived CDR1 and CDR2 are SGHRS and YFSETQ. Source study methods: Scientists estimated how many nucleated cells there were by amplifying reference gene primers. Sequencing used immunoSEQ multiplex PCR; TCRdb keeps in-frame clones, though not all of them. The D gene and trimming were derived from the DNA, and the V and J assignments and clone size from that table. The profile shows about 370,000 clones, roughly 90% of them singletons. Sequencing used peripheral blood. The V gene is TRBV5-1, the J gene TRBJ2-5; D ambiguous. The clonotype originates from a woman younger than 45 with COVID-19, enrolled during active disease. CDR3 in DNA: TGCGCCAGCAGCTTATCTTCCCAAGAGACCCAGTACTTC. Its translation is CASSLSSQETQYF.